The T cell receptor beta chain under discussion was sequenced for a study of response to subunit inactivated influenza vaccine. TCRdb processed the RT-PCR reads anew with MiXCR; each CDR3 protein has one entry. The sample includes over 800,000 distinct CDR3 sequences, around 20% seen only once; the top ten take about 9.4%. Study-wide findings and caveats: After each seasonal influenza vaccination, few new T cells are recruited, the authors suggested.

As regards this clonotype: What it recognizes is unknown.

V lost 6 bases to trimming and J lost 0 bases; unmatched junction nucleotides: 14. Germline CDR1 is DFQATT and CDR2 is SNEGSKA (reference sequence). The CDR3 runs to 18 residues. The origin of this receptor is a man between 45 and 60 years old who received an inactivated influenza vaccine. The sequencing used PBMCs from blood, collected approximately 5 days after vaccination. This chain joins TRBV20-1 and TRBJ2-1; 10 bases match TRBD2. DNA of the CDR3: TGCAGTGCCCCGGGTCGGCTAGCGGGAGCGACCTCCTACAATGAGCAGTTCTTC. Residues: CSAPGRLAGATSYNEQFF.